The 9 T cell receptor beta chains presented below share a single source sample, sequenced in a study of identical twins. TCRdb redid the calling of the 5' RACE reads with MiXCR, one entry per CDR3 protein. The top ten hold around 1.5% of the sample, which has about 900,000 distinct CDR3 sequences, roughly an eighth seen once. These same data were also listed under a study on yellow fever vaccine responses in identical twins.

The sequencing sample was made of PBMCs. All receptors come from a woman under 30 in good health.

This clonotype appeared a few times. The chain uses TRBV20-1 and TRBJ2-7; 9 nucleotides line up with TRBD2. CDR1 and CDR2 (germline): DFQATT, SNEGSKA (reference sequence). After removal of 5 bases from V and 2 bases from J, the junction contained 10 bases not matched to a gene. This CDR3 is 15 amino acids long. Written as DNA, the CDR3 is TGCAGTGCTCGACGAGCGGGAGGCAACACCTACGAGCAGTACTTC. Residues: CSARRAGGNTYEQYF.

The sample holds many counts of this clonotype. The J gene is TRBJ1-5, the V gene TRBV12-3 or TRBV12-4, with 11 bases that match TRBD1. The CDR3 is 16 residues long. Trimming took 5 bases from V and 2 from J; bases not matched to a gene: 5. The CDR3 region has the DNA TGTGCCAGCAGTCGGACAGGGGGCGGGGGCAATCAGCCCCAGCATTTT. Amino acids: CASSRTGGGGNQPQHF.

A few counts support this clonotype. The gene calls are TRBV29-1 and TRBJ2-5, with D hard to call. Trimming removed 2 bases from V and 7 bases from J, with 14 bases in between. From germline, CDR1 is SQVTM and CDR2 ANQGSEA. This CDR3 has 13 amino acids. CDR3 residues: CSVEPPGFGTQYF. The DNA of the CDR3 is TGCAGCGTTGAACCCCCCGGATTTGGGACCCAGTACTTC.

The rearrangement links TRBV4-2 to TRBJ2-3; 11 bases agree with TRBD2. CDR3 length: 17 residues. The V and J ends lost 4 bases and 2 bases, in that order; junction bases with no gene match: 8. The germline V gene encodes CDR1 LGHNA and CDR2 YNFKEQ. The CDR3 nucleotides are TGTGCCAGCAGCCCCAGGGTAGCGGGGGGGCCCACAGATACGCAGTATTTT. Encoded protein: CASSPRVAGGPTDTQYF.

This chain links TRBV20-1 with TRBJ1-2; 9 bases are shared with TRBD1. The V gene's germline CDR1 is DFQATT and CDR2 SNEGSKA (reference sequence). With 6 bases clipped from V and 6 bases from J, the junction kept 8 bases outside the gene matches. This CDR3 spans 13 amino acids. CDR3 sequence reads: CSATPWDRDGYTF. In DNA, the CDR3 is TGCAGTGCAACCCCGTGGGACAGGGATGGCTACACCTTC.

The J gene is TRBJ1-4, the V gene TRBV7-9, with 10 bases matching TRBD1. The V and J ends lost 6 bases and 5 bases, in that order; junction bases with no gene match: 3. CDR1 is SEHNR and CDR2 is FQNEAQ in the germline V gene (reference sequence). The CDR3 extends over 14 amino acids. CDR3 loop: CASSGGQGNEKLFF. The CDR3 bases are TGTGCCAGCAGTGGGGGACAGGGGAATGAAAAACTGTTTTTT.

This clonotype was counted a few times. The junction does not match germline at one end; this may be a read error. The CDR3, as DNA: TGTGCCAGCACCCATCAGGACAGGGGCTACGATGAGCAGTTCTTC. Its protein product is CASTHQDRGYDEQFF. This chain links TRBV12-3 or TRBV12-4 with TRBJ2-1; 9 nucleotides match TRBD1. This CDR3 spans 15 amino acids.

This CDR3 is CASSPGLPPGTQYF. The CDR3 DNA sequence: TGTGCCAGCTCACCTGGACTACCACCGGGGACCCAGTACTTC. The gene calls are TRBV18 and TRBJ2-5, with D possibly matching TRBD2 (6 bases). V shed 3 bases and J shed 7 bases, with 15 bases lying between them. Germline loops: CDR1 KGHSH, CDR2 LQKENI. The CDR3 sequence is 14 residues long.

The rearrangement uses TRBV3-1 and TRBJ2-7; 10 nucleotides line up with TRBD2. Germline-derived CDR1 and CDR2 are LGHDT and YNNKEL (reference sequence). V lost 1 base, J lost 5 bases, and 8 bases stayed unmatched. The length of the CDR3 is 16 residues. The CDR3 loop reads CASSQGRLAGDNEQYF. The CDR3 DNA sequence: TGTGCCAGCAGCCAAGGAAGGCTAGCGGGAGATAACGAGCAGTACTTC.